This T cell receptor (beta chain) was obtained from a study of persistence of HIV-infected CD4 T cells. Study information: Donors were ART-treated; their CMV- and Gag-responding CD4+ T cells were isolated.

V shed 5 bases and J shed 0 bases, with 13 bases lying between them. There are 15 residues in the CDR3. CDR1 and CDR2 (germline): SEHNR, FQNEAQ (reference sequence). Comments on this clone: The antigen remains undetermined.

This was the immunoSEQ version 4 assay in survey mode. Clones were read by immunoSEQ multiplex PCR, and TCRdb kept only the in-frame ones, dropping some. The sample carries over 60,000 clones, over 60% recorded once. Cells were stimulated with overlapping HIV-1 Gag 15-mer peptides. CD40L/CD69 double-negative CD45RO-high memory CD4+ T cells were collected. PBMCs were depleted of CD8+ T cells before stimulation. The starting material was CD4+ T cells sorted from PBMCs after roughly 20-hour stimulation, obtained from a patient who received antiretroviral therapy. The TCR originated in an adult man with HIV who was CMV-seropositive. The J gene is TRBJ1-2, the V gene TRBV7-9, with no clear D. CDR3 residues: CASSRGQLTNYGYTF. Here the CDR3 DNA reads TGTGCCAGCAGCCGGGGTCAGCTTACTAACTATGGCTACACCTTC. The variable domain in full, with the rest retrieved from reference TRBV7-9 and TRBJ1-2, is DTGVSQNPRHKITKRGQNVTFRCDPISEHNRLYWYRQTLGQGPEFLTYFQNEAQLEKSRLLSDRFSAERPKGSFSTLEIQRTEQGDSAMYLCASSRGQLTNYGYTFGSGTRLTVV.